Each of the 11 T cell receptor beta chains below was sequenced from the same sample in a study. Method: immunoSEQ multiplex PCR; TCRdb's copy keeps in-frame clones and lacks some. The table records under 65,000 clones, 93% of them present only once. Sequencing used PBMCs. The receptors derive from a man aged 35-49 years with rheumatoid arthritis.

V is TRBV19 and J is TRBJ2-2, with TRBD1 identical over 7 bases. Trimming took 1 base from V and 6 from J; bases not matched to a gene: 11. Germline V gene lookup returns CDR1 LNHDA and CDR2 SQIVND (reference sequence). The CDR3 has 17 amino acids. The CDR3 sequence is CASSIGRNRGPPGELFF. CDR3 in DNA: TGTGCCAGTAGTATAGGTCGAAACAGGGGTCCCCCCGGGGAGCTGTTTTTT.

This chain joins TRBV7-2 and TRBJ1-6; D gene unclear. The germline V gene encodes CDR1 SGHTA and CDR2 FQGNSA. The CDR3 consists of 14 residues. Trimming stripped 1 base from V and 10 bases from J, with 11 bases between. The CDR3 spells CASSLDPMKSPLHF. DNA of the CDR3: TGTGCCAGCAGCTTAGATCCAATGAAGTCACCCCTCCACTTT.

The J gene is TRBJ1-3, the V gene TRBV5-1; TRBD1 aligns across 8 bases. The CDR3 length is 16 residues. J was trimmed by 1 base and V by 3 bases; bases with no gene match: 6. Per germline, CDR1 SGHRS and CDR2 YFSETQ. The CDR3 spells CASSYGTGGSGNTIYF. DNA for the CDR3: TGCGCCAGCAGCTACGGGACAGGCGGATCTGGAAACACCATATATTTT.

V is TRBV20-1 and J is TRBJ2-7; TRBD1 might be the D (5 bases). The CDR3 contains 14 residues. Trimming removed 3 bases from V and 2 bases from J, with 14 bases in between. In germline, CDR1 is DFQATT, CDR2 SNEGSKA (reference sequence). CDR3 amino acids: CSASVQEGPYEQYF. The CDR3 bases are TGCAGTGCTAGTGTACAGGAAGGTCCCTACGAGCAGTACTTC.

In DNA, the CDR3 is TGTGCCAGTAGTATAGTAGGGGCGATCGAGCAGTTCTTC. Translated: CASSIVGAIEQFF. V usage is TRBV19 and J usage is TRBJ2-1; a weak D match, TRBD1 (5 bases). Germline V CDR1 and CDR2: LNHDA, SQIVND (reference sequence). The CDR3 contains 13 residues. V lost 1 base and J 10 bases, leaving 11 bases between the germline ends.

The gene calls are TRBV14 and TRBJ1-2; no clear D. CDR3 length: 12 amino acids. V was cut by 1 base and J by 8 bases, with 8 bases left in between. The germline CDR1 and CDR2 sequences are SGHDN and FVKESK. The CDR3 is CASSQGPQGYTF. DNA for the CDR3: TGTGCCAGCAGCCAAGGTCCGCAGGGCTACACCTTC.

The gene calls are TRBV9 and TRBJ1-6; perhaps TRBD1 as D (5 bases). Germline V lookup: CDR1 SGDLS, CDR2 YYNGEE. Trimming left V 2 bases short and J 7 bases short, with 10 bases between. This CDR3 comprises 14 residues. The CDR3 loop is CASSVGVRNSPLHF. The CDR3 nucleotides read TGTGCCAGCAGCGTGGGGGTGCGGAATTCACCCCTCCACTTT.

The chain combines TRBV10-3 with TRBJ1-6, with D possibly matching TRBD1 (6 bases). Germline CDR1 and CDR2: ENHRY and SYGVKD. The CDR3 totals 13 residues. Trimming took 7 bases from V and 6 from J, leaving 10 bases between them. CDR3: CAITGQLNSPLHF. CDR3 in DNA: TGTGCCATCACTGGACAGCTTAATTCACCCCTCCACTTT.

CDR3 loop: CASSNRGNQPQHF. The CDR3 bases are TGTGCCAGCAGCAACCGGGGAAATCAGCCCCAGCATTTT. The rearrangement links TRBV27 to TRBJ1-5; D uncertain. The CDR3 covers 13 residues. Trimming shortened V by 6 bases and J by 4 bases, and 10 bases separated the two germline ends. The germline gives CDR1 MNHEY, CDR2 SMNVEV (reference sequence).

The J gene is TRBJ1-2, the V gene TRBV30; 7 bases are a match to TRBD1. The germline V gene has CDR1 GTSNPN and CDR2 SVGIG (reference sequence). The CDR3 consists of 13 residues. Trimming took 5 bases from V and 7 from J; bases not matched to a gene: 10. CDR3: CAWVFPGTVGYTF. The DNA of the CDR3 is TGTGCCTGGGTCTTCCCCGGGACAGTTGGCTACACCTTC.

The chain recombines TRBV12-3 or TRBV12-4 with TRBJ1-2, with D maybe TRBD1 (5 bases). V was cut by 3 bases and J by 2 bases, with 7 bases left in between. The CDR3 spans 13 residues. The CDR3 here is CASSFDRNYGYTF. The CDR3 DNA is TGTGCCAGCAGTTTCGACAGAAACTATGGCTACACCTTC.